This T cell receptor (beta chain) was identified during a study of blood T cell repertoires in COVID-19. Enrollment of patients from Seattle took place during active infection, with longitudinal follow-up. Clones were sequenced by immunoSEQ multiplex PCR, and TCRdb holds only the in-frame ones, with some missing. The sample has about 140,000 clones; about 88% are singletons. The CDR3 extends over 14 amino acids. Germline CDR1 reads LNHNV; CDR2 reads YYDKDF (reference sequence). V lost 3 bases and J lost 5, with 13 bases in between. The receptor was isolated from a human donor with COVID-19, enrolled during active disease. The donor label of this sample is uncertain. The specimen sequenced was peripheral blood. This chain uses TRBV15 with TRBJ1-2; no definite D call. The CDR3 region is CATSSRGAAYGYTF. CDR3 in DNA: TGTGCCACCAGCAGCCGCGGCGCCGCTTATGGCTACACCTTC.